The T cell receptor beta chain described here comes from a study of OX40 agonist ivuxolimab in advanced cancers. The CDR3 covers 17 residues. In germline, CDR1 is MNHNS, CDR2 SASEGT. Profiling relied on immunoSEQ multiplex PCR, and the TCRdb table lists in-frame clones only, not all of them. The sample consists of 45,000 to 50,000 clones, around 85% of them appearing once. Study-level results: By week 6 at 0.1 to 3.0 mg/kg, blood CD4+ and CD8+ T cells had expanded clonally.

Concerning this clone itself: Its specificity is unknown. An end of the junction does not agree with germline; a read error may underlie this.

The source is an adult with an advanced solid tumor such as melanoma, head and neck, liver or kidney cancer. This sample comprised CD4+ or CD8+ T cells sorted from blood, obtained in a trial of the OX40 agonist ivuxolimab. The V call is TRBV6-1, the J call TRBJ1-2; maybe TRBD1 (6 bases). CDR3 sequence reads: CASREGQTPLPLYGYTF. CDR3 DNA sequence: TGTGCCAGCAGAGAAGGACAGACTCCTCTGCCCCTCTATGGCTACACCTTC.